Described below is a single T cell receptor beta chain sequence and its context. What it binds is not known. Profiled with immunoSEQ multiplex PCR; TCRdb holds only in-frame clones, not every one. The sample includes about 92,000 clones, nearly 85% of them seen just once. Time point meaning: cycle 4 day 1 (C4D1), after 5 to 7 weeks of nivolumab. Relapses following autologous stem cell transplantation were seen in all patients, with brentuximab vedotin exposure varying. This record comes from a study of PD-1 blockade in classical Hodgkin lymphoma. Study-wide results and caveats: CD4+ but not CD8+ TCR diversity rose significantly by C4D1.

Trimming cost V 5 bases and J 3 bases, with 20 bases left between them. Germline V lookup: CDR1 SGDLS, CDR2 YYNGEE. The CDR3 runs 16 residues. This clonotype was obtained from a human donor with classical Hodgkin lymphoma. The chain links TRBV9 to TRBJ2-5; possibly TRBD2 for D (7 bases). The specimen was peripheral blood mononuclear cells (PBMCs), collected before the fourth cycle of nivolumab. DNA of the CDR3: TGTGCCAGCAGTCAAAACCCCAGGGGAGGGGAAGAGACCCAGTACTTC. Translated: CASSQNPRGGEETQYF.